The present T cell receptor beta chain was sequenced within a study of neoadjuvant anti-PD-1 for oral cavity cancer. As to time point: after neoadjuvant nivolumab, at surgical resection. Analysis of PBMCs was direct, with no culture step. Sequenced by immunoSEQ multiplex PCR; TCRdb stores in-frame clones only, minus some. The table records about 8,000 clones, 70% of them present only once. The CDR3 is 15 amino acids. V was shortened by 2 bases and J by 0 bases, with 8 bases between the two germline ends. Germline lookup yields CDR1 LNHDA and CDR2 SQIVND (reference sequence). The chain is built from TRBV19 and TRBJ1-5; D unclear. The origin of this receptor is a person between 35 and 79 years old with oral cavity squamous cell carcinoma. Sequencing was performed on PBMCs, taken after nivolumab (anti-PD-1) treatment. The CDR3 DNA follows: TGTGCCAGTAGTATAAACGGTCCTAGCAATCAGCCCCAGCATTTT. Translating gives CASSINGPSNQPQHF.